The 30 T cell receptor beta chains below come from one sample, sequenced in a study of CD8 T cells in Susac syndrome. The authors reverse transcribed roughly 0.5 to 1 ug RNA with random hexamers. MiXCR, run by TCRdb on the immunoSEQ multiplex PCR reads, gives a single entry per CDR3 protein. The table lists more than 70,000 distinct CDR3 sequences, around 93% of them singletons. The sequenced sample was CD8+ T cells from PBMCs. These receptors were taken from a human donor in good health.

The V call is TRBV23-1, the J call TRBJ1-5, with D uncertain. TRBV23-1 is designated an ORF whose function remains uncertain. V was cut by 4 bases and J by 6 bases, with 19 bases left in between. This CDR3 is 16 amino acids long. CDR3 sequence: CASSPPPGPSAQPQHF. CDR3 DNA: TGCGCCAGCAGTCCACCACCGGGCCCGTCGGCTCAGCCCCAGCATTTT.

This rearrangement joins TRBV10-3 to TRBJ2-1; 9 bases agree with TRBD1. CDR3 length: 13 residues. V shed 11 bases, J shed 6 bases, and the junction held 8 bases outside the gene matches. In germline, CDR1 is ENHRY, CDR2 SYGVKD. CDR3 sequence (DNA): TGTGCCCTGCGGACAGGGGATTTCAATGAGCAGTTCTTC. Protein: CALRTGDFNEQFF.

This sequence joins TRBV5-6 and TRBJ2-6, with unresolved D. Germline V gene data show CDR1 as SGHDT and CDR2 as YYEEEE. Between the trimmed V and J ends, which lost 0 bases and 1 base, there was a span of 8 bases. The CDR3 is 16 residues long. CDR3 residues: CASSLAIRSGANVLTF. The DNA for the CDR3 is TGTGCCAGCAGCTTGGCCATAAGGTCTGGGGCCAACGTCCTGACTTTC.

V gene TRBV18 combines with J gene TRBJ2-3; 8 bases map to TRBD2. In germline, CDR1 is KGHSH, CDR2 LQKENI. V trimming: 3 bases; J trimming: 3 bases; junction bases outside the gene matches: 5. CDR3 length equals 15 residues. The CDR3 DNA is TGTGCCAGCTCACCGCCGACTAGCGATACAGATACGCAGTATTTT. It codes for CASSPPTSDTDTQYF.

The rearrangement links TRBV25-1 to TRBJ1-2, with 10 bases that match TRBD1. The CDR3 consists of 14 residues. Germline V gene data show CDR1 as MGHDK and CDR2 as SYGVNS. V lost 4 bases to trimming and J lost 4 bases; unmatched junction nucleotides: 3. In DNA, the CDR3 is TGTGCCAGCAGTGGCGGGGACAGGGGCTATGGCTACACCTTC. It encodes CASSGGDRGYGYTF.

V usage is TRBV19 and J usage is TRBJ1-5, with D perhaps matching TRBD1 (5 bases). CDR1 and CDR2 (germline): LNHDA, SQIVND (reference sequence). V lost 4 bases to trimming and J lost 2 bases, with 21 bases between them. The CDR3 has 18 residues. This CDR3 is CASSTLTLDPGGNQPQHF. As DNA, the CDR3 is TGTGCCAGTAGTACCCTTACACTGGACCCGGGGGGCAATCAGCCCCAGCATTTT.

The chain links TRBV6-5 to TRBJ2-2; D uncertain. The germline gives CDR1 MNHEY, CDR2 SVGAGI. V gave up 0 bases and J gave up 2 bases, with 4 bases separating them. The CDR3 sequence is 14 residues long. CDR3 bases: TGTGCCAGCAGTTACTCACCAAACACCGGGGAGCTGTTTTTT. It yields the protein CASSYSPNTGELFF.

This clonotype was detected only once. The V gene is TRBV5-5, the J gene TRBJ2-7, with 10 positions matching TRBD1. After removal of 5 bases from V and 0 bases from J, the junction contained 5 bases not matched to a gene. The CDR3 extends over 15 amino acids. Looked up from germline, CDR1 is SGHKS and CDR2 is YYEKEE (reference sequence). The CDR3 DNA follows: TGTGCCAGCAGGGACGGGACAGGGGTCTCCTACGAGCAGTACTTC. It specifies CASRDGTGVSYEQYF. Using reference TRBV5-5 and TRBJ2-7 for the parts outside the CDR3, the full variable domain is DAGVTQSPTHLIKTRGQQVTLRCSPISGHKSVSWYQQVLGQGPQFIFQYYEKEERGRGNFPDRFSARQFPNYSSELNVNALLLGDSALYLCASRDGTGVSYEQYFGPGTRLTVT.

This chain joins TRBV10-3 and TRBJ2-1; a weak D match, TRBD2 (6 bases). The length of the CDR3 is 15 residues. Germline assignment: CDR1 ENHRY and CDR2 SYGVKD. With 0 bases removed from V and 4 bases from J, the gap between germline ends came to 10 bases. The CDR3 region has the DNA TGTGCCATCAGTGAGTCGTGGGGACTTTACAATGAGCAGTTCTTC. Protein product: CAISESWGLYNEQFF.

This chain uses TRBV2 with TRBJ1-2; perhaps TRBD1 as D (5 bases). Germline CDR1 reads SNHLY; CDR2 reads FYNNEI. Deletions cut 8 bases from V and 4 bases from J, with 14 bases between. The CDR3 extends over 13 amino acids. Here the CDR3 DNA reads TGTGCCAGCGGGCGGGGGTCAACCTATGGCTACACCTTC. This encodes CASGRGSTYGYTF.

The chain has TRBV13 and TRBJ1-6; no firm D call. Trimming stripped 4 bases from V and 3 bases from J, with 13 bases between. The CDR3 extends over 16 amino acids. CDR1 PRHDT and CDR2 FYEKMQ come from the germline V gene (reference sequence). The CDR3 reads CASSSTPTNYNSPLHF. The CDR3 nucleotides read TGTGCCAGCAGCTCGACACCTACTAACTATAATTCACCCCTCCACTTT.

This sequence joins TRBV19 and TRBJ1-5; 11 bases match TRBD1. Germline V gene data show CDR1 as LNHDA and CDR2 as SQIVND (reference sequence). The CDR3 runs to 16 residues. With 6 bases clipped from V and 7 bases from J, the junction kept 11 bases outside the gene matches. CDR3 region: CASSPGQGATGQPQHF. CDR3 bases: TGTGCCAGTAGCCCCGGACAGGGGGCAACCGGGCAGCCCCAGCATTTT.

The chain carries TRBV5-1 and TRBJ1-4; TRBD1 is a possible D gene (5 bases). The CDR3 sequence is 15 residues long. Trimming took 4 bases from V and 2 from J, leaving 12 bases between them. Germline assignment: CDR1 SGHRS and CDR2 YFSETQ. CDR3 in amino acids: CASSGEGATNEKLFF. The CDR3, as DNA: TGCGCCAGCAGCGGAGAAGGGGCTACTAATGAAAAACTGTTTTTT.

This chain joins TRBV3-1 and TRBJ2-3; 9 positions match TRBD2. CDR3 length equals 16 residues. Germline loops: CDR1 LGHDT, CDR2 YNNKEL (reference sequence). V lost 0 bases, J lost 1 base, and 2 bases stayed unmatched. This chain's CDR3 is CASSQEQRGGTDTQYF. In nucleotides, the CDR3 is TGTGCCAGCAGCCAAGAACAGCGGGGGGGCACAGATACGCAGTATTTT.

This chain connects TRBV5-6 to TRBJ2-7; either TRBD1 or TRBD2 may supply D (5 bases each). This CDR3 region has 14 residues. In germline, CDR1 is SGHDT, CDR2 YYEEEE. The V gene lost 4 bases and the J gene lost 0 bases, with 11 bases spanning the gap. In DNA form, the CDR3 reads TGTGCCAGCAGCCCGATGGGGGACTCCTACGAGCAGTACTTC. This gives the protein CASSPMGDSYEQYF.

V gene TRBV19 combines with J gene TRBJ2-1; no firm D call. The V end lost 1 base, the J end lost 3 bases, and 10 bases lay between the germline ends. Germline assignment: CDR1 LNHDA and CDR2 SQIVND (reference sequence). The CDR3 contains 15 residues. The CDR3 loop reads CASSIVAGLYNEQFF. In DNA form, the CDR3 reads TGTGCCAGTAGTATAGTCGCCGGGCTCTACAATGAGCAGTTCTTC.

The CDR3 nucleotides read TGTGCCAGCAGCCCTACATTCAATGAGCAGTTCTTC. Translating it yields CASSPTFNEQFF. The chain has TRBV12-3 or TRBV12-4 and TRBJ2-1; D is unresolved. CDR3 size: 12 residues. Trimming stripped 6 bases from V and 6 bases from J, with 9 bases between.

This chain connects TRBV20-1 to TRBJ2-7; the D gene is possibly TRBD1 (5 bases). Trimming removed 6 bases from V and 4 bases from J, with 19 bases in between. The CDR3 is 14 residues long. Looked up from germline, CDR1 is DFQATT and CDR2 is SNEGSKA (reference sequence). CDR3 protein: CSAPPVGDSYEQYF. As DNA, the CDR3 is TGCAGTGCCCCCCCGGTAGGGGATTCGTACGAGCAGTACTTC.

This sequence joins TRBV15 and TRBJ2-5, with a possible D match to TRBD2 (5 bases). CDR3 length: 15 amino acids. V dropped 3 bases and J dropped 3 bases, with 14 bases sitting between them. The V gene's germline CDR1 is LNHNV and CDR2 YYDKDF (reference sequence). CDR3: CATSSPGSVKETQYF. The CDR3, as DNA: TGTGCCACCAGCAGCCCGGGGTCAGTAAAAGAGACCCAGTACTTC.

This chain uses TRBV5-6 with TRBJ2-1; 8 positions agree with TRBD1. The CDR3 is 15 amino acids. Losses at the gene ends were 4 bases for V and 4 bases for J; bases not matched to a gene: 7. The germline V gene encodes CDR1 SGHDT and CDR2 YYEEEE. The CDR3 DNA follows: TGTGCCAGCAGCGCGGACAGGGTGGGTTACAATGAGCAGTTCTTC. Translated: CASSADRVGYNEQFF.

The chain is built from TRBV6-6 and TRBJ2-5; D ambiguous. CDR1 MNHNY and CDR2 SVGAGI come from the germline V gene (reference sequence). The CDR3 runs 12 residues. V gave up 7 bases and J gave up 0 bases, with 6 bases separating them. CDR3 DNA: TGTGCCAGCACCCGGGACCAAGAGACCCAGTACTTC. It codes for CASTRDQETQYF.

The V call is TRBV27, the J call TRBJ1-2, with D perhaps TRBD1 (6 bases). This CDR3 contains 15 residues. Germline loops: CDR1 MNHEY, CDR2 SMNVEV (reference sequence). The germline V and J ends were trimmed by 0 bases and 4 bases, with 12 bases remaining between them. CDR3 region: CASSLSAAGVYGYTF. The DNA of the CDR3 is TGTGCCAGCAGTTTATCGGCCGCAGGGGTCTATGGCTACACCTTC.

The chain employs TRBV3-1 and TRBJ1-5; possibly TRBD1 for D (6 bases). Germline values: CDR1 LGHDT, CDR2 YNNKEL (reference sequence). V shed 1 base and J shed 2 bases, with 15 bases lying between them. The CDR3 covers 17 residues. CDR3 sequence (DNA): TGTGCCAGCAGCCAAGGGGGCGGGGGCCTGGGCAATCAGCCCCAGCATTTT. Its protein product is CASSQGGGGLGNQPQHF.

This chain links TRBV5-6 with TRBJ2-2; D call uncertain. CDR3 size: 14 residues. In germline, CDR1 is SGHDT, CDR2 YYEEEE. V lost 7 bases and J lost 3, with 13 bases in between. The CDR3 spells CASFGIVDTGELFF. The CDR3 DNA sequence: TGTGCCAGCTTTGGGATCGTTGACACCGGGGAGCTGTTTTTT.

The CDR3 bases are TGTGCCAGCTTCGCAGGGGGTCAGTCACCCCTCCACTTT. It is translated as CASFAGGQSPLHF. The chain joins TRBV2 to TRBJ1-6, with 7 nucleotides matching TRBD1. V was pared by 8 bases and J by 10 bases, with 8 bases of the junction left unmatched. The CDR3 is 13 amino acids. Germline values: CDR1 SNHLY, CDR2 FYNNEI.

This chain links TRBV20-1 with TRBJ2-1, with D perhaps TRBD2 (6 bases). V lost 6 bases and J 1 base, leaving 13 bases between the germline ends. This CDR3 comprises 14 residues. Germline V gives CDR1 DFQATT, CDR2 SNEGSKA (reference sequence). The CDR3 spells CSALEAGSYNEQFF. CDR3 coding DNA: TGCAGTGCCCTTGAGGCGGGATCCTACAATGAGCAGTTCTTC.

In this sample, this clonotype turned up once. V gene TRBV7-9 combines with J gene TRBJ2-7, with 7 nucleotides matching TRBD1. J gave up 2 bases and V 4 bases, and 8 bases lay outside the gene matches. CDR1 SEHNR and CDR2 FQNEAQ come from the germline V gene (reference sequence). The CDR3 length is 15 residues. The chain's CDR3 is CASSSSRDRPYEQYF. For the CDR3, the DNA is TGTGCCAGCAGCTCCAGCCGGGACAGACCCTACGAGCAGTACTTC.

J is TRBJ2-3 and V is TRBV13; 7 nucleotides align to TRBD1. Germline CDR1 reads PRHDT; CDR2 reads FYEKMQ (reference sequence). The CDR3 spans 14 residues. The V and J ends lost 3 bases and 2 bases, in that order; junction bases with no gene match: 2. Here the CDR3 reads CASSLGQPTDTQYF. The CDR3 DNA reads TGTGCCAGCAGCTTGGGACAGCCCACAGATACGCAGTATTTT.

The CDR3 nucleotides are TGCGCCAGCAGCTTGGGGGGGGTAGACGGCTACACCTTC. Its translation: CASSLGGVDGYTF. This chain uses TRBV5-1 with TRBJ1-2; possibly TRBD1 for D (5 bases). The germline V gene encodes CDR1 SGHRS and CDR2 YFSETQ. The CDR3 is 13 residues long. Trimming removed 0 bases at V and 8 bases at J, with 11 bases between. Supplemented by reference TRBV5-1 and TRBJ1-2, the full variable domain reads KAGVTQTPRYLIKTRGQQVTLSCSPISGHRSVSWYQQTPGQGLQFLFEYFSETQRNKGNFPGRFSGRQFSNSRSEMNVSTLELGDSALYLCASSLGGVDGYTFGSGTRLTVV.

The chain employs TRBV6-5 and TRBJ2-7; 9 bases align to TRBD2. This CDR3 has 17 residues. The junction had 14 bases not matched to a gene; V was cut back by 2 bases and J by 6 bases. Germline lookup yields CDR1 MNHEY and CDR2 SVGAGI. CDR3 in amino acids: CASSYREVLAGMGEQYF. The CDR3 nucleotides read TGTGCCAGCAGTTACCGAGAAGTCCTAGCGGGGATGGGCGAGCAGTACTTC.